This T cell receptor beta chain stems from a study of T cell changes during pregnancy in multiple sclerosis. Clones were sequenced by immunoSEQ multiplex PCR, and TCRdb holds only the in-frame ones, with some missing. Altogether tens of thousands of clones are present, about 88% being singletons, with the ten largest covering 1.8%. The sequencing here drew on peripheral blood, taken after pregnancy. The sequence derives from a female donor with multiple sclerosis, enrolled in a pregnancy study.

This CDR3 reads CASSPSTLYPLHF. DNA for the CDR3: TGTGCCAGCTCACCATCAACATTATATCCCCTCCACTTT. The chain is built from TRBV18 and TRBJ1-6; D not resolved. The CDR3 length is 13 residues. Germline CDR1 is KGHSH and CDR2 is LQKENI. The V gene lost 2 bases and the J gene lost 13 bases, with 12 bases spanning the gap.